This TCR beta chain was found in a study of T cell changes during pregnancy in multiple sclerosis. V shed 1 base and J shed 3 bases, with 4 bases lying between them. Looked up from germline, CDR1 is SGHVS and CDR2 is FQNEAQ. There are 13 residues in the CDR3. The assay was immunoSEQ multiplex PCR, and TCRdb's table has in-frame clones only and misses some. The table has tens of thousands of clones, more than 85% seen once. The J gene is TRBJ1-5, the V gene TRBV7-8; D remains ambiguous. Sample: CD4+ T cells from peripheral blood mononuclear cells, taken in the third trimester of pregnancy. The TCR originated in a female donor in good health, enrolled as a control in a pregnancy study. CDR3 coding DNA: TGTGCCAGCAGCTTAGAATACAATCAGCCCCAGCATTTT. It specifies CASSLEYNQPQHF.